The 6 T cell receptor beta chains below all came from one sample that was sequenced in a study of blood T cell repertoires in COVID-19. Assay: immunoSEQ multiplex PCR; the TCRdb copy retains only in-frame clones and omits some. Counted here are approximately 290,000 clones, around nine tenths occurring once; the ten biggest clones make up more than 0.95%. Sequencing input: PBMCs or T cells enriched from blood (not recorded which). These receptors came from a woman aged 30 to 39 who had recovered from COVID-19.

The chain recombines TRBV19 with TRBJ1-6; TRBD1 aligns across 8 bases. The germline gives CDR1 LNHDA, CDR2 SQIVND (reference sequence). The CDR3 extends over 15 amino acids. After removal of 5 bases from V and 10 bases from J, the junction contained 10 bases not matched to a gene. The DNA for the CDR3 is TGTGCCAGTAGTCTACAGGGGGGCGCAGGGTCACCCCTCCACTTT. This gives the protein CASSLQGGAGSPLHF.

The V call is TRBV5-1, the J call TRBJ2-1, with 14 positions matching TRBD2. The CDR3 runs to 16 residues. V lost 0 bases to trimming and J lost 6 bases; unmatched junction nucleotides: 2. Germline V CDR1 and CDR2: SGHRS, YFSETQ. CDR3 residues: CASSLGTSGRSNEQFF. The CDR3 bases are TGCGCCAGCAGCTTGGGGACTAGCGGGAGGTCCAATGAGCAGTTCTTC.

The rearrangement joins TRBV4-2 to TRBJ2-1; TRBD2 agrees at 10 bases. The V and J ends lost 0 bases and 4 bases, in that order; junction bases with no gene match: 9. Looked up from germline, CDR1 is LGHNA and CDR2 is YNFKEQ. This CDR3 has 18 amino acids. The CDR3: CASSQDPLAGAGYNEQFF. The CDR3 region has the DNA TGTGCCAGCAGCCAAGACCCCCTAGCGGGAGCGGGGTACAATGAGCAGTTCTTC.

As DNA, the CDR3 is TGCAGCGTTGAAGGGGGGGGCGGGGAGACCCAGTACTTC. Protein product: CSVEGGGGETQYF. The chain couples TRBV29-1 to TRBJ2-5; possible D gene TRBD2, 7 bases. The CDR3 has 13 residues. Germline CDR1 reads SQVTM; CDR2 reads ANQGSEA. V was shortened by 1 base and J by 5 bases, with 11 bases between the two germline ends.

This clone was counted once. CDR3 sequence (DNA): TGTGCCAGCAGCGTAGGAGCGGGTACGCAGTATTTT. Encoded protein: CASSVGAGTQYF. V and J are TRBV9 and TRBJ2-3, with a possible D match to TRBD2 (6 bases). The CDR3 is 12 amino acids. Trimming cost V 0 bases and J 8 bases, with 7 bases left between them. Germline V CDR1 and CDR2: SGDLS, YYNGEE.

This chain connects TRBV4-3 to TRBJ1-3, with a weak D call TRBD1 (6 bases). V was clipped by 2 bases and J by 0 bases, with 11 bases between them. Germline CDR1 and CDR2: LGHNA and YSLEER. The CDR3 covers 16 residues. CDR3 loop: CASSQLTGLSGNTIYF. In DNA, the CDR3 is TGCGCCAGCAGCCAACTGACAGGACTCTCTGGAAACACCATATATTTT.